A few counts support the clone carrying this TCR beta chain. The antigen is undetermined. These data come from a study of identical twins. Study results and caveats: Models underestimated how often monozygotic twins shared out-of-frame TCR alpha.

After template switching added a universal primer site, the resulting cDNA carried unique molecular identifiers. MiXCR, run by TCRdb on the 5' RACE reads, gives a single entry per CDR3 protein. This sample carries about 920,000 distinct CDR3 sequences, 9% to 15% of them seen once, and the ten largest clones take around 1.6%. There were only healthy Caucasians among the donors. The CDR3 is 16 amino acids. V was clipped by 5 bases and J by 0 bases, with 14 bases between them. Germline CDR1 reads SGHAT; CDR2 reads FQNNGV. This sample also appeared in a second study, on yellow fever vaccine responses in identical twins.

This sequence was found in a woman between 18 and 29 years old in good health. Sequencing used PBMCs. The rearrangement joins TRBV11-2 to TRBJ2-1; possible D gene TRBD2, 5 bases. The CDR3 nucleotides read TGTGCCAGCAGCGCTTTTACTAGGAGCTCCTACAATGAGCAGTTCTTC. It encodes CASSAFTRSSYNEQFF.